This TCR beta chain appears in the sequencing data of a study of T cells in Graves' hyperthyroidism and ophthalmopathy. Study outcomes and limitations: A model of 13 V-J features distinguished ophthalmopathy from stable hyperthyroidism.

This CDR3 comprises 17 residues. V shed 2 bases, J shed 3 bases, and the junction held 9 bases outside the gene matches. CDR1 is SGHTA, CDR2 FQGTGA, per germline. On this clonotype itself: The target antigen is unknown.

There were TCR beta CDR3 regions amplified from RNA transcripts. RT-PCR in the first round (using the HTBI primer set) targeted the TCR CDR3. TCRdb reanalysed the multiplex PCR reads using MiXCR and keeps one entry per CDR3 protein. This table holds about 200,000 distinct CDR3 sequences, 15% to 20% found once. Researchers defined stable Graves' hyperthyroidism as no ophthalmopathy progression within 18 months. Hyperthyroidism, newly diagnosed and lasting under 2 months, affected patients aged 18 to 65. The PBMCs studied were ones that came from 10 ml fresh peripheral blood. The genes are TRBV7-3 and TRBJ2-3, with 9 bases fitting TRBD2. This receptor was obtained from a man in his forties or fifties with Graves' hyperthyroidism. Material for sequencing was blood. CDR3 sequence reads: CASSLVLGGGVTDTQYF. The CDR3 DNA is TGTGCCAGCAGCTTAGTTTTGGGCGGGGGGGTAACAGATACGCAGTATTTT.